The clone carrying this T cell receptor (beta chain) was counted at least ten times. One entry per CDR3 protein, called by TCRdb with MiXCR from the 5' RACE reads. The repertoire holds about 59,000 distinct CDR3 sequences, with over 10% as singletons. These data originate in a study of early T cells in non-severe SARS-CoV-2 infection. Germline CDR1 and CDR2: DFQATT and SNEGSKA (reference sequence). CDR3 length equals 13 residues. Trimming at V came to 5 bases and at J to 4 bases, leaving 7 bases not matched to a gene. The sequences come from whole blood, collected at baseline. The receptor was derived from an adult who was a healthcare worker with PCR-confirmed SARS-CoV-2 infection or an uninfected control (not recorded which). This sequence joins TRBV20-1 and TRBJ1-2; the match to TRBD1 covers 7 bases. The CDR3 DNA reads as TGCAGTGCTTTCACAGGGGAGGGCTATGGCTACACCTTC. Protein product: CSAFTGEGYGYTF.